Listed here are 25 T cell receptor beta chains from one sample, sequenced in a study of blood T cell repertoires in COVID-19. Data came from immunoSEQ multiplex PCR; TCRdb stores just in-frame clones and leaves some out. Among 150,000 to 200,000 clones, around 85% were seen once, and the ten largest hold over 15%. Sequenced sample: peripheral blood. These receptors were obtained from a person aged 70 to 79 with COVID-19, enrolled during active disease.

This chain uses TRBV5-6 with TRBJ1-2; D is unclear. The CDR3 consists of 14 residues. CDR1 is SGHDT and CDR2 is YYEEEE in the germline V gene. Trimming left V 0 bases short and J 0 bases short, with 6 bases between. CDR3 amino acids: CASSLDTANYGYTF. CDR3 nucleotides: TGTGCCAGCAGCTTGGATACAGCTAACTATGGCTACACCTTC. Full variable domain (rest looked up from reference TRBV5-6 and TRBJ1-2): DAGVTQSPTHLIKTRGQQVTLRCSPKSGHDTVSWYQQALGQGPQFIFQYYEEEERQRGNFPDRFSGHQFPNYSSELNVNALLLGDSALYLCASSLDTANYGYTFGSGTRLTVV.

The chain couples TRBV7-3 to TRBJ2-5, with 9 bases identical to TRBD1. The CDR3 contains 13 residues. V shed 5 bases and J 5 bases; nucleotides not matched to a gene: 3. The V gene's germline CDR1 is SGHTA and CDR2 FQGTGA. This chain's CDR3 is CASSRDRGETQYF. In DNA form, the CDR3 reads TGTGCCAGCAGCCGAGACAGGGGGGAGACCCAGTACTTC.

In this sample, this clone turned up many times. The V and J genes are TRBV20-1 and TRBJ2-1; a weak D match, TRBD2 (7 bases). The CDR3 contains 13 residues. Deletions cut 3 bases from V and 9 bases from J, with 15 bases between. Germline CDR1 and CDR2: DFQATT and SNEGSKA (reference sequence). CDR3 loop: CSASSREGVEQFF. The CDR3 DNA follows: TGCAGTGCTAGTTCTAGGGAGGGGGTTGAGCAGTTCTTC.

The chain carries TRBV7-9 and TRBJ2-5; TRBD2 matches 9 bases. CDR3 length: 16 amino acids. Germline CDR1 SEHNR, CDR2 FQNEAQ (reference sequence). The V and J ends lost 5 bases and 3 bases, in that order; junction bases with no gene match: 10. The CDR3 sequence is CASSIRRGRAEETQYF. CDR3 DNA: TGTGCCAGCAGCATCAGGCGCGGGAGGGCCGAAGAGACCCAGTACTTC.

This chain's CDR3 is CASSLYRGGTGELFF. CDR3 sequence (DNA): TGCGCCAGCAGCTTGTACCGGGGGGGCACCGGGGAGCTGTTTTTT. The chain links TRBV5-1 to TRBJ2-2; 8 bases fit TRBD2. Germline-derived CDR1 and CDR2 are SGHRS and YFSETQ. J lost 4 bases, V lost 1 base, and 3 bases had no gene match. CDR3 length: 15 amino acids.

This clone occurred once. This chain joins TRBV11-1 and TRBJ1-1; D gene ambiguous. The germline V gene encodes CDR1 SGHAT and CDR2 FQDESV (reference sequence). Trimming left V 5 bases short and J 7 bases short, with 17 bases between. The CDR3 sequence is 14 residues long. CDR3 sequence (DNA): TGTGCCAGCAGCCACCGGGCCCAGACTATTGAAGCTTTCTTT. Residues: CASSHRAQTIEAFF.

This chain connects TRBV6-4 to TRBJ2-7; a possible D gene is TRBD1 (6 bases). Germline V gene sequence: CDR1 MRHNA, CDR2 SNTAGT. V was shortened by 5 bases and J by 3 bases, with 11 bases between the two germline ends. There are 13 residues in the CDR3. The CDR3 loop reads CASSPEGGYEQYF. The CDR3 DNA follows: TGTGCCAGCAGTCCTGAAGGGGGCTACGAGCAGTACTTC.

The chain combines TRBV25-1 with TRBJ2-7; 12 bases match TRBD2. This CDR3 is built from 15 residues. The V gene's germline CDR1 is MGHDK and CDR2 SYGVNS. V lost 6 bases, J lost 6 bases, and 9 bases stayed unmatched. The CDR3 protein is CASSKSSGRAGEQYF. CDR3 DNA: TGTGCCAGCAGCAAATCTAGCGGGAGGGCCGGCGAGCAGTACTTC.

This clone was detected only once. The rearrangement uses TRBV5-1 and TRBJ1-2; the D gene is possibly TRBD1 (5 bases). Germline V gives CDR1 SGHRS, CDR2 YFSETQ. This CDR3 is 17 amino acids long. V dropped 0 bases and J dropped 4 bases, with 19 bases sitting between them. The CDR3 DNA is TGCGCCAGCAGCTTGGCCCCCCCCGGCTTAGGGGTCTATGGCTACACCTTC. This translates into CASSLAPPGLGVYGYTF. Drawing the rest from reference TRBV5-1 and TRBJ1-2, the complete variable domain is KAGVTQTPRYLIKTRGQQVTLSCSPISGHRSVSWYQQTPGQGLQFLFEYFSETQRNKGNFPGRFSGRQFSNSRSEMNVSTLELGDSALYLCASSLAPPGLGVYGYTFGSGTRLTVV.

The chain's CDR3 is CASRTGTGGYEQYF. CDR3 DNA: TGTGCCAGCAGGACCGGGACAGGGGGTTACGAGCAGTACTTC. The rearrangement links TRBV5-6 to TRBJ2-7; TRBD1 matches at 11 bases. The CDR3 runs 14 residues. CDR1 is SGHDT and CDR2 is YYEEEE in the germline V gene. With 5 bases clipped from V and 4 bases from J, the junction kept 5 bases outside the gene matches.

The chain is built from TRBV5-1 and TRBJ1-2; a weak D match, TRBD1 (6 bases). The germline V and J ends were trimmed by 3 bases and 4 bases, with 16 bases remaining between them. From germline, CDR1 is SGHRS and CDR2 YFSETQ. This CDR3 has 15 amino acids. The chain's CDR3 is CASSYGQTQAYGYTF. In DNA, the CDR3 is TGCGCCAGCAGCTACGGACAGACTCAAGCCTATGGCTACACCTTC.

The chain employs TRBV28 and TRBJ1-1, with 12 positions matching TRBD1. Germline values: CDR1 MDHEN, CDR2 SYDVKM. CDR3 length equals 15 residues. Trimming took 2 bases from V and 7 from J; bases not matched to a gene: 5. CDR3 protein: CASSLGGTGGVEAFF. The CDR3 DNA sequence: TGTGCCAGCAGTTTAGGAGGGACAGGGGGCGTTGAAGCTTTCTTT.

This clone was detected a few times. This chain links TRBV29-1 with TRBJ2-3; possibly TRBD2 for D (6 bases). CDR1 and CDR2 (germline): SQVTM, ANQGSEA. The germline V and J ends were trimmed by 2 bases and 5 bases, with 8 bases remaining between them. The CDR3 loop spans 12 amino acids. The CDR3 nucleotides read TGCAGCGTTGAATACGGGAGAGATACGCAGTATTTT. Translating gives CSVEYGRDTQYF.

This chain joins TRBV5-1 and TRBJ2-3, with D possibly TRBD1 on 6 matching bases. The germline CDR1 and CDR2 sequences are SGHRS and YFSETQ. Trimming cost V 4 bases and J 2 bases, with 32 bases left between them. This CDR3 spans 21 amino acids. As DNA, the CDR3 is TGCGCCAGCAGCCCGCATGACAGGTCGACAGGCCCACGAAGGTCCACAGATACGCAGTATTTT. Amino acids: CASSPHDRSTGPRRSTDTQYF.

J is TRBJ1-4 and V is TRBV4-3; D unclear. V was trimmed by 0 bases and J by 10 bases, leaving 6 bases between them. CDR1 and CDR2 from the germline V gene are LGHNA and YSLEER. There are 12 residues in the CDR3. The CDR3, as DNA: TGCGCCAGCAGCCAAGATTTCGGAAAACTGTTTTTT. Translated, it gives CASSQDFGKLFF.

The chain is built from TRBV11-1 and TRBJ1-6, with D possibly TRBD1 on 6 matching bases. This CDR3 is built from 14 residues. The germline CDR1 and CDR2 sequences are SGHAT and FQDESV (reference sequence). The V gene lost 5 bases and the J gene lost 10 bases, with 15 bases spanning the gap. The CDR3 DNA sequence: TGTGCCAGCAGCCCGACAGGCCCCGGGTCACCCCTCCACTTT. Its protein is CASSPTGPGSPLHF.

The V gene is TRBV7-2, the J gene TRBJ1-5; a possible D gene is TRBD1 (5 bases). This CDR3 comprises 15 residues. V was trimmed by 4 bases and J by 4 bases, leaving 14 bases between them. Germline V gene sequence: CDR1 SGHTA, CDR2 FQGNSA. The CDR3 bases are TGTGCCAGCAGCTCCACAGGCGGGGATAATCAGCCCCAGCATTTT. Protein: CASSSTGGDNQPQHF.

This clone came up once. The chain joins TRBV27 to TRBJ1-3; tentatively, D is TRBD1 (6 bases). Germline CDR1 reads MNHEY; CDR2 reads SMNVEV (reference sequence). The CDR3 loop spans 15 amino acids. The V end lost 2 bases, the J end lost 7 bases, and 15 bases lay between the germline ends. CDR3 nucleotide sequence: TGTGCCAGCAGTTTAAGGGGGACCGTGGGGAACACCATATATTTT. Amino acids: CASSLRGTVGNTIYF.

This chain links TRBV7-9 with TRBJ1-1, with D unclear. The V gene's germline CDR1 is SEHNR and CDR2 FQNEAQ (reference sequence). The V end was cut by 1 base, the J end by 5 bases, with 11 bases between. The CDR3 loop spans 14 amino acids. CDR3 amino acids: CASSLDFAGTEAFF. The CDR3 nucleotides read TGTGCCAGCAGCTTAGATTTTGCGGGGACTGAAGCTTTCTTT.

The CDR3 DNA follows: TGTGCCAGCGCTCAGAGCAGGGCCAACGAGCAGTACTTC. Its protein is CASAQSRANEQYF. This chain uses TRBV7-3 with TRBJ2-7; D perhaps matches TRBD1 (5 bases). Trimming took 8 bases from V and 5 from J, leaving 16 bases between them. The CDR3 covers 13 residues. From germline, CDR1 is SGHTA and CDR2 FQGTGA.

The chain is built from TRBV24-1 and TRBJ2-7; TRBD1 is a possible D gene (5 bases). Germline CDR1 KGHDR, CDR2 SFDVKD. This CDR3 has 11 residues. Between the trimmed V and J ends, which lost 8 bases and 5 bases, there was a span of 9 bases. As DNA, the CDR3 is TGTGCCACCAATGAAGGGGACGAGCAGTACTTC. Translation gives CATNEGDEQYF.

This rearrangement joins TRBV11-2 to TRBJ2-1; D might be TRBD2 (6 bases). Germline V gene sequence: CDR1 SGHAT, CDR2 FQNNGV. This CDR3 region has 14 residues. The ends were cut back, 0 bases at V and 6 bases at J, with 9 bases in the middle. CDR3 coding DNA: TGTGCCAGCAGCTTAGAGTCGGGAGTCAATGAGCAGTTCTTC. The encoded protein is CASSLESGVNEQFF.

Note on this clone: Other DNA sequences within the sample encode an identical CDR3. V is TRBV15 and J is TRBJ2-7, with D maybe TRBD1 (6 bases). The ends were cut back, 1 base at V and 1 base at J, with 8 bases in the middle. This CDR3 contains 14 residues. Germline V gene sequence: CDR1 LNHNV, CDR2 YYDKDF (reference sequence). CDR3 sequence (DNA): TGTGCCACCAGCAGAGGGGGGCTTTCCTACGAGCAGTACTTC. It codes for CATSRGGLSYEQYF.

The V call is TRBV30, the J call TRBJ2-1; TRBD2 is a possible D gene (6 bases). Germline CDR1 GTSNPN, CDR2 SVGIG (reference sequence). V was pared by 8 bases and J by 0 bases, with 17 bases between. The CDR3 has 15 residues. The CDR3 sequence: CAVSRDSSSYNEQFF. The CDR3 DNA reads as TGTGCCGTGTCTAGGGACTCTAGCTCCTACAATGAGCAGTTCTTC.

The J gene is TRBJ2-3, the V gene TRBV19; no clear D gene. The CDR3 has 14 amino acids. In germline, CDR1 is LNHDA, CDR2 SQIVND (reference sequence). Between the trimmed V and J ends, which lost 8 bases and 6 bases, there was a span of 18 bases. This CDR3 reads CASRLTATSDTQYF. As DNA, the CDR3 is TGTGCCAGTCGTCTGACTGCAACATCCGATACGCAGTATTTT.